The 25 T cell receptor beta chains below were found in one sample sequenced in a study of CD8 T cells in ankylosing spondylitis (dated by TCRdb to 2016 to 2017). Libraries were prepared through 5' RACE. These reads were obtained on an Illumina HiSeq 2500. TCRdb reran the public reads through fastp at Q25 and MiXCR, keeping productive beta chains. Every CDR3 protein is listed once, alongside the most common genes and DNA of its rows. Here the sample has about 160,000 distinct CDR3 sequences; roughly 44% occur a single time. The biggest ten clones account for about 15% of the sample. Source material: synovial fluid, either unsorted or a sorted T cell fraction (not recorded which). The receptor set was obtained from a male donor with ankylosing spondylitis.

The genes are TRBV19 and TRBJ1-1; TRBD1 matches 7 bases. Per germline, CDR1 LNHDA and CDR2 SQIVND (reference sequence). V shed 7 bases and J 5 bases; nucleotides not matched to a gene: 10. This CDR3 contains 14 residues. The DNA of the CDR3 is TGTGCCAGTACCATTACAGGGGACTGGACTGAAGCTTTCTTT. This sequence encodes CASTITGDWTEAFF.

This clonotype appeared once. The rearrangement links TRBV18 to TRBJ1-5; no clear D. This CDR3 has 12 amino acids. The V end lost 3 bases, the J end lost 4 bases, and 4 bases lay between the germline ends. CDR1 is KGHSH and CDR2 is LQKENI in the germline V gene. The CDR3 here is CASSPRNQPQHF. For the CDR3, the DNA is TGTGCCAGCTCACCTAGGAATCAGCCCCAGCATTTT.

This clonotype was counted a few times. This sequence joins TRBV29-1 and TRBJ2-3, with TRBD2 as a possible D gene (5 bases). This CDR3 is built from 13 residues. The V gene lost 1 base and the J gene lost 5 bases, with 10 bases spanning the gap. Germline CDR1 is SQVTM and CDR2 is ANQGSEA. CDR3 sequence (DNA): TGCAGCGTTGAAGGTGGGAGAGTAGATACGCAGTATTTT. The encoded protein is CSVEGGRVDTQYF.

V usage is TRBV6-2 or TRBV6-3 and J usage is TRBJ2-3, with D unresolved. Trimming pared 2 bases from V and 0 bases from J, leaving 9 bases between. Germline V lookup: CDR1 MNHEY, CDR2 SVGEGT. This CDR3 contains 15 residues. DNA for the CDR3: TGTGCCAGCAGTTACGTGAGAGAGAGCACAGATACGCAGTATTTT. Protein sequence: CASSYVRESTDTQYF.

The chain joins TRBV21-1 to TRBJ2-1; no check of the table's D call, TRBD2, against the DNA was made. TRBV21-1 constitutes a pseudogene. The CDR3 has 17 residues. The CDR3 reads CASSKEGREVPYNEQFF. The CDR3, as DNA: TGTGCCAGCAGCAAAGAAGGACGGGAGGTCCCCTACAATGAGCAGTTCTTC.

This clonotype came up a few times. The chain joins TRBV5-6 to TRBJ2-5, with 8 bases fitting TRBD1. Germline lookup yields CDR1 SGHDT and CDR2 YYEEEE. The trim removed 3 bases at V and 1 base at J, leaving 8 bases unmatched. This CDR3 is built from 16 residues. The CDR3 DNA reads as TGTGCCAGCAGCTCCAGGACAGGGAAGCCCCAAGAGACCCAGTACTTC. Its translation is CASSSRTGKPQETQYF.

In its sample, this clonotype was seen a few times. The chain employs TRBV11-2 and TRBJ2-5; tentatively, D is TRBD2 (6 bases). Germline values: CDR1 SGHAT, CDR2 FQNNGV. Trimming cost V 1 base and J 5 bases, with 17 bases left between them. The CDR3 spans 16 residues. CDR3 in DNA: TGTGCCAGCAGCTTAGTCCCGGGACTGCCTCGGGAGACCCAGTACTTC. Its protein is CASSLVPGLPRETQYF.

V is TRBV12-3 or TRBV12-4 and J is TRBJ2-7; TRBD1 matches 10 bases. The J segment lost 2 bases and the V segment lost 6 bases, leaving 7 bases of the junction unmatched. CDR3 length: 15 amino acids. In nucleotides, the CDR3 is TGTGCCAGCAGCCCTTGGACAGGGGGGACCTACGAGCAGTACTTC. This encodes CASSPWTGGTYEQYF.

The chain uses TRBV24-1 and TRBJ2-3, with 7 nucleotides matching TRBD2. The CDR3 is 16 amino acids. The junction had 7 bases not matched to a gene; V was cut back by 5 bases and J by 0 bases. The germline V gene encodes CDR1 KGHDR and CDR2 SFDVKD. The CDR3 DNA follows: TGTGCCACCAGTGGGGGGGGACGTGCTAGCACAGATACGCAGTATTTT. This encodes CATSGGGRASTDTQYF.

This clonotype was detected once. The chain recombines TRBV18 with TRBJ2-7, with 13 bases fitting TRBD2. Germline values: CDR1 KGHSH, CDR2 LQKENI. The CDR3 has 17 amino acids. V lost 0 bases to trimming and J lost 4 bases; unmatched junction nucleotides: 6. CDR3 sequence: CASSPPGLAGIGYEQYF. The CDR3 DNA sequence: TGTGCCAGCTCACCACCGGGACTAGCGGGGATTGGGTACGAGCAGTACTTC.

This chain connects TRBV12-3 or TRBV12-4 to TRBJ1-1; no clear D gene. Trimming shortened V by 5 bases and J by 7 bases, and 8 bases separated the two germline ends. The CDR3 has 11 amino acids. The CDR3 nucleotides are TGTGCCAGCAGTCCGGGGATTGAAGCTTTCTTT. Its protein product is CASSPGIEAFF.

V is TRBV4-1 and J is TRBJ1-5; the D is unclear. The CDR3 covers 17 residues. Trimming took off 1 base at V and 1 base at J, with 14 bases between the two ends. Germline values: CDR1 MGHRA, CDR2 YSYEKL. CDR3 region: CASSQAPGVGSNQPQHF. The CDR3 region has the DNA TGCGCCAGCAGCCAAGCTCCCGGGGTGGGGAGCAATCAGCCCCAGCATTTT.

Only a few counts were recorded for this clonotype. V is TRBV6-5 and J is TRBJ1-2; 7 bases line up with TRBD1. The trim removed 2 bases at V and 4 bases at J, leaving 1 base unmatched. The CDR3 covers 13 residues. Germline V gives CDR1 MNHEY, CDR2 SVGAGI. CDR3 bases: TGTGCCAGCAGTTACCGGGACAGCTATGGCTACACCTTC. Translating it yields CASSYRDSYGYTF.

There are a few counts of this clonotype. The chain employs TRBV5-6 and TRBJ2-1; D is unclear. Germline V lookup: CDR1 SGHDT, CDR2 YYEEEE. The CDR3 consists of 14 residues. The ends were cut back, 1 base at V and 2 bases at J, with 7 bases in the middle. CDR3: CASSLSGAYNEQFF. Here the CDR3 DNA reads TGTGCCAGCAGCTTGAGTGGGGCCTACAATGAGCAGTTCTTC.

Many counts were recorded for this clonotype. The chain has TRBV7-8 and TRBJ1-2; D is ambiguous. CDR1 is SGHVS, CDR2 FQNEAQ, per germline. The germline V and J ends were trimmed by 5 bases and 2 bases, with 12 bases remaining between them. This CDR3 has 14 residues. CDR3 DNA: TGTGCCAGCAGCAGCCTAACACCAAACTATGGCTACACCTTC. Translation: CASSSLTPNYGYTF.

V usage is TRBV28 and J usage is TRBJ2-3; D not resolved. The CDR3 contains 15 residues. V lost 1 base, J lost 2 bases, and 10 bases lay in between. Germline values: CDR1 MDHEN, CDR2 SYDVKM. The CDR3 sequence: CASSLFQPLTDTQYF. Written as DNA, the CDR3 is TGTGCCAGCAGTTTATTCCAGCCACTCACAGATACGCAGTATTTT.

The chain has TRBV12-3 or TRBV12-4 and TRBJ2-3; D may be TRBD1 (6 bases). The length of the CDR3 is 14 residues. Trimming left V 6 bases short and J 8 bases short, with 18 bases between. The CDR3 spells CASSPGQSWSTQYF. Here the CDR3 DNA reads TGTGCCAGCAGCCCGGGACAATCCTGGTCTACGCAGTATTTT.

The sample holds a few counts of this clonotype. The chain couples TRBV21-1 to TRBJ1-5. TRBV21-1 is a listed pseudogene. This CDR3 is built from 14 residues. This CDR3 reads CASSKVSSNQPQHF. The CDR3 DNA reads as TGTGCCAGCAGCAAAGTATCCAGCAATCAGCCCCAGCATTTT.

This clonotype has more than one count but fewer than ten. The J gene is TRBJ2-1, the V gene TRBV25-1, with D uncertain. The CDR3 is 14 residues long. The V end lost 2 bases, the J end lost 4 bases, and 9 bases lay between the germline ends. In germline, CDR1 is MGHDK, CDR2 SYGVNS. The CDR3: CASSETGSYNEQFF. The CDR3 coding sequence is TGTGCCAGCAGTGAAACTGGTTCGTACAATGAGCAGTTCTTC.

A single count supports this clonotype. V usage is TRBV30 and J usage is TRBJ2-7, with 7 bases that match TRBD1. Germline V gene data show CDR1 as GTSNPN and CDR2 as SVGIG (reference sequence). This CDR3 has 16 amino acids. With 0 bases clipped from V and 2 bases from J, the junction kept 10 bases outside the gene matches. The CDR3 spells CAWSVGPGQHTYEQYF. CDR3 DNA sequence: TGTGCCTGGAGTGTAGGCCCGGGACAGCATACCTACGAGCAGTACTTC.

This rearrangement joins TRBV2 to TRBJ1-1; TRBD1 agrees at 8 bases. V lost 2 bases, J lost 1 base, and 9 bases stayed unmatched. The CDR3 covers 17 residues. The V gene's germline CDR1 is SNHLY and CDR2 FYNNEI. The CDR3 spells CASSEIQGAVWNTEAFF. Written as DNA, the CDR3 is TGTGCCAGCAGTGAAATTCAGGGGGCCGTATGGAACACTGAAGCTTTCTTT.

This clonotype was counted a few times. The CDR3 DNA reads as TGTGCCAGCAGCACCCTAGCGGGAGGGCCTAATGGTAATGAGCAGTTCTTC. It specifies CASSTLAGGPNGNEQFF. The genes are TRBV3-1 and TRBJ2-1, with 12 bases that match TRBD2. The J segment lost 7 bases and the V segment lost 5 bases, leaving 12 bases of the junction unmatched. The CDR3 length is 17 residues. Germline lookup yields CDR1 LGHDT and CDR2 YNNKEL (reference sequence).

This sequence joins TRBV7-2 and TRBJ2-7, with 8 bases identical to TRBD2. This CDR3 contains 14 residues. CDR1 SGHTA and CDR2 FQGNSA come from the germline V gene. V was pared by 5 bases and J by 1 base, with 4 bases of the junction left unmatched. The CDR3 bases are TGTGCCAGCAGCCGACTAGCGCTTTCCTACGAGCAGTACTTC. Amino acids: CASSRLALSYEQYF.

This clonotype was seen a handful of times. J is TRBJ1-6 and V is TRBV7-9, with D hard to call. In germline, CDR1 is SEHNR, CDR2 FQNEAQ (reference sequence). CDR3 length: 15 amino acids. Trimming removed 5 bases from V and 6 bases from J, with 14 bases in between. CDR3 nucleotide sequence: TGTGCCAGCAGCCCGGGGAGAGGCCTTAATTCACCCCTCCACTTT. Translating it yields CASSPGRGLNSPLHF. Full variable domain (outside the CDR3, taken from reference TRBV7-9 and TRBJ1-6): DTGVSQNPRHKITKRGQNVTFRCDPISEHNRLYWYRQTLGQGPEFLTYFQNEAQLEKSRLLSDRFSAERPKGSFSTLEIQRTEQGDSAMYLCASSPGRGLNSPLHFGNGTRLTVT.

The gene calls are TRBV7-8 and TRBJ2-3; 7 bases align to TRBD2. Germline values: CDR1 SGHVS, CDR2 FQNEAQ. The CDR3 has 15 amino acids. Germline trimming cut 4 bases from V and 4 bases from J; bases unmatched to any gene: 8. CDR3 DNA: TGTGCCAGCAGCTCGACGAGCGGGGCGGCAGATACGCAGTATTTT. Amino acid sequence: CASSSTSGAADTQYF.